The 2 T cell receptor beta chains reported below all come from one sample, sequenced in a study of T cell responses to AZD1222 COVID-19 vaccine. Some clones are missing from TCRdb's copy, which holds only in-frame ones; the method was immunoSEQ multiplex PCR. The table shows 75,000 to 80,000 clones, with about 80% occurring only once. The sample consisted of peripheral blood, taken 28 days after the second dose of the MenACWY control vaccine. All receptors come from an adult who received the MenACWY meningococcal vaccine as a control.

This clone is medium-sized. This sequence joins TRBV6-1 and TRBJ1-3; no clear D gene. Trimming removed 2 bases from V and 0 bases from J, with 8 bases in between. This CDR3 contains 15 residues. Per the germline V gene, CDR1 is MNHNS and CDR2 is SASEGT. CDR3 nucleotide sequence: TGTGCCAGCAGTGAAATCGCAGTCTCTGGAAACACCATATATTTT. Translated, it gives CASSEIAVSGNTIYF.

The chain combines TRBV5-4 with TRBJ2-1, with TRBD2 as a possible D gene (6 bases). The germline CDR1 and CDR2 sequences are SGHNT and YYREEE (reference sequence). This CDR3 spans 16 amino acids. The ends were cut back, 0 bases at V and 10 bases at J, with 20 bases in the middle. The CDR3 is CASSLGRGAGVGEQFF. CDR3 nucleotides: TGTGCCAGCAGCTTGGGCCGCGGGGCTGGTGTAGGGGAGCAGTTCTTC. Full variable domain (outside the CDR3, taken from reference TRBV5-4 and TRBJ2-1): ETGVTQSPTHLIKTRGQQVTLRCSSQSGHNTVSWYQQALGQGPQFIFQYYREEENGRGNFPPRFSGLQFPNYSSELNVNALELDDSALYLCASSLGRGAGVGEQFFGPGTRLTVL.